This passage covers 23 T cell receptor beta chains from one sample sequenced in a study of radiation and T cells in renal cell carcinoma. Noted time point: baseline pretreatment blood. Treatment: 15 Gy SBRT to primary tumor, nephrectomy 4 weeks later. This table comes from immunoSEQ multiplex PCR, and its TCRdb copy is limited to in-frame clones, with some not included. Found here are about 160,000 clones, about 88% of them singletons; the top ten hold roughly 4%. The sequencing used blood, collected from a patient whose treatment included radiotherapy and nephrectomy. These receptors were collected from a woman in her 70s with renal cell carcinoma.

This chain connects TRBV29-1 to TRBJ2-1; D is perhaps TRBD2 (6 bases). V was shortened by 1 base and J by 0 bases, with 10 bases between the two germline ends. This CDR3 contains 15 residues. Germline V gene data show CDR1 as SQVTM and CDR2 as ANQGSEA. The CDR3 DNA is TGCAGCGTTGAAGGGAGGGCAAGCTCCTACAATGAGCAGTTCTTC. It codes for CSVEGRASSYNEQFF.

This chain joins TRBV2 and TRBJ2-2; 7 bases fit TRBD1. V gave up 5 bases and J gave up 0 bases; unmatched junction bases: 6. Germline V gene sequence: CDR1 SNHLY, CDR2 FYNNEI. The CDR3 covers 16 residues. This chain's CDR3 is CASSSRTGANTGELFF. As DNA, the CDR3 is TGTGCCAGCAGTTCCAGGACAGGAGCGAACACCGGGGAGCTGTTTTTT. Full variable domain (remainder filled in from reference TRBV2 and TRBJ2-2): EPEVTQTPSHQVTQMGQEVILRCVPISNHLYFYWYRQILGQKVEFLVSFYNNEISEKSEIFDDQFSVERPDGSNFTLKIRSTKLEDSAMYFCASSSRTGANTGELFFGEGSRLTVL.

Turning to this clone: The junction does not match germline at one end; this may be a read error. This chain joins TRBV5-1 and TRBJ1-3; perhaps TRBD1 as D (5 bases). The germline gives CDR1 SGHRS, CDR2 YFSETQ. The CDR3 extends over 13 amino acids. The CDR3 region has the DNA TGCGCCAGCAGACAGGAAGCTGGAAACACCACATATTTT. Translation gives CASRQEAGNTTYF.

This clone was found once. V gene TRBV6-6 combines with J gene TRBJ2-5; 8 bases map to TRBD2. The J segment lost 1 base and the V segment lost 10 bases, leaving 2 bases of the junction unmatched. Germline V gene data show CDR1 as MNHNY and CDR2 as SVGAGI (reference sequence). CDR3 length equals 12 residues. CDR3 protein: CATSGGQETQYF. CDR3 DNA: TGTGCCACCAGCGGGGGCCAAGAGACCCAGTACTTC.

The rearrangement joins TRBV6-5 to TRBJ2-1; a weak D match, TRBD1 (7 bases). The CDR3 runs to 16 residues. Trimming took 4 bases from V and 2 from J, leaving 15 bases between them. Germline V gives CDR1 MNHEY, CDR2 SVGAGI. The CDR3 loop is CASSFDREVAYNEQFF. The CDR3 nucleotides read TGTGCCAGCAGTTTCGACAGGGAGGTAGCCTACAATGAGCAGTTCTTC.

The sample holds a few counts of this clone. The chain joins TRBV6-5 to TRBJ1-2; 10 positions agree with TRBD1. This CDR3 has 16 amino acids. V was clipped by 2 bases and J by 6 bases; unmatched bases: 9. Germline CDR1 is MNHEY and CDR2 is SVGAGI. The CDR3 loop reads CASSYIGQGGVDGYTF. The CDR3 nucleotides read TGTGCCAGCAGTTACATTGGACAGGGGGGAGTTGATGGCTACACCTTC.

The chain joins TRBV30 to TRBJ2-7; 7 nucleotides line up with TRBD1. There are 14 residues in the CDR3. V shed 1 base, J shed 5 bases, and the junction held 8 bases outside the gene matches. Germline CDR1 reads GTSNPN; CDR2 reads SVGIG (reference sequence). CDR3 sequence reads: CAWSEGQLIDEQYF. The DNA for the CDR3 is TGTGCCTGGAGTGAGGGACAGCTTATAGACGAGCAGTACTTC.

CDR3 residues: CASSYLQGSYEQYF. The CDR3 nucleotides read TGTGCCAGCAGTTACCTACAGGGGTCCTACGAGCAGTACTTC. This chain uses TRBV6-5 with TRBJ2-7; 7 bases are shared with TRBD1. V dropped 2 bases and J dropped 1; count of bases not matched to a gene: 2. CDR1 and CDR2 (germline): MNHEY, SVGAGI. The CDR3 spans 14 residues.

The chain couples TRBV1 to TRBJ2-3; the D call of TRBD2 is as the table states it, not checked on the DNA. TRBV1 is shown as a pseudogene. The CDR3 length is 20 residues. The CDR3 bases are TGCACCAGCAGCCAAGATCTTAACGGGGGGGCCGCCACTAGGCCAGATACGCAGTATTTT. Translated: CTSSQDLNGGAATRPDTQYF.

The CDR3: CASSLTNTGELFF. The CDR3 DNA follows: TGCGCCAGCAGCTTGACGAACACCGGGGAGCTGTTTTTT. The genes are TRBV5-1 and TRBJ2-2; no clear D gene. Deletions cut 1 base from V and 0 bases from J, with 1 base between. This CDR3 comprises 13 residues. Germline CDR1 SGHRS, CDR2 YFSETQ.

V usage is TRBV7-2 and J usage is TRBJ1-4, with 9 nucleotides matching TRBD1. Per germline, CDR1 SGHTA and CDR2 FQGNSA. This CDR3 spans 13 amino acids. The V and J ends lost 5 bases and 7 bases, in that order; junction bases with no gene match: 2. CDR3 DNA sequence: TGTGCCAGCAGCCGGGACAGGGTTGAAAAACTGTTTTTT. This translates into CASSRDRVEKLFF. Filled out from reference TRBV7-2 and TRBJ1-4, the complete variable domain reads GAGVSQSPSNKVTEKGKDVELRCDPISGHTALYWYRQSLGQGLEFLIYFQGNSAPDKSGLPSDRFSAERTGGSVSTLTIQRTQQEDSAVYLCASSRDRVEKLFFGSGTQLSVL.

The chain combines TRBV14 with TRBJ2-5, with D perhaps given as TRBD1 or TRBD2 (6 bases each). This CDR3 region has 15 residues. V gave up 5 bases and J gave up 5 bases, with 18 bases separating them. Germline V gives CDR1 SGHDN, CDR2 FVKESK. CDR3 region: CASSKQWGARETQYF. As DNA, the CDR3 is TGTGCCAGCAGCAAGCAATGGGGGGCCAGGGAGACCCAGTACTTC.

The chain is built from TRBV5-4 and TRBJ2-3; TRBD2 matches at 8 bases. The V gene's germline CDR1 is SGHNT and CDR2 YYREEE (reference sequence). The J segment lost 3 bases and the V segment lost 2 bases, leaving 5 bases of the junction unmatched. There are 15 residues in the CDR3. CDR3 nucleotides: TGTGCCAGCAGCTTTACGGGGGGGGGTACAGATACGCAGTATTTT. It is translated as CASSFTGGGTDTQYF.

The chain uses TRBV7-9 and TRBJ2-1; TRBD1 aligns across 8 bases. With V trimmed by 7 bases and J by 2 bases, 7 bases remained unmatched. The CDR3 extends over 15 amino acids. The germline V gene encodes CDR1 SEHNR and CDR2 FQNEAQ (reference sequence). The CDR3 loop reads CASNPDRGPYNEQFF. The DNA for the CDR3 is TGTGCCAGCAACCCTGACAGGGGCCCCTACAATGAGCAGTTCTTC.

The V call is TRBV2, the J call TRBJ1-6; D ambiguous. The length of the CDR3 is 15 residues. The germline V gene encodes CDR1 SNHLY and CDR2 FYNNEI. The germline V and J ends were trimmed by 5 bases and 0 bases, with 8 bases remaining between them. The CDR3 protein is CASSQQSSYNSPLHF. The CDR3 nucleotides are TGTGCCAGCAGTCAACAAAGCTCCTATAATTCACCCCTCCACTTT.

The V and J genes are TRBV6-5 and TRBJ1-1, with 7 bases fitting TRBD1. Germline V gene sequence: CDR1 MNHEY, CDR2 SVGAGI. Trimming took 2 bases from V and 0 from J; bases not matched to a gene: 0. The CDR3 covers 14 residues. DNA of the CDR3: TGTGCCAGCAGTTACGACAGGGTGAACACTGAAGCTTTCTTT. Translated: CASSYDRVNTEAFF.

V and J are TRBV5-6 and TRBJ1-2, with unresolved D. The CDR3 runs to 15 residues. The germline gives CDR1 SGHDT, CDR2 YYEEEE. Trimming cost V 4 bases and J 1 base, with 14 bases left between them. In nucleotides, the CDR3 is TGTGCCAGCAGCCCCGGCGGGTTTAGTAACTATGGCTACACCTTC. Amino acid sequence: CASSPGGFSNYGYTF.

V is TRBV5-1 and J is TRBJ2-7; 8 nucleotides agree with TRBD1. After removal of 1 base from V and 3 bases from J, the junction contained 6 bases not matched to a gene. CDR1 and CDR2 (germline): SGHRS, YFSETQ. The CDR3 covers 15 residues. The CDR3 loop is CASSLTGGGDYEQYF. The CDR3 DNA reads TGCGCCAGCAGCTTGACAGGGGGAGGTGACTACGAGCAGTACTTC. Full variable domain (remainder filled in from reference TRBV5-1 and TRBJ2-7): KAGVTQTPRYLIKTRGQQVTLSCSPISGHRSVSWYQQTPGQGLQFLFEYFSETQRNKGNFPGRFSGRQFSNSRSEMNVSTLELGDSALYLCASSLTGGGDYEQYFGPGTRLTVT.

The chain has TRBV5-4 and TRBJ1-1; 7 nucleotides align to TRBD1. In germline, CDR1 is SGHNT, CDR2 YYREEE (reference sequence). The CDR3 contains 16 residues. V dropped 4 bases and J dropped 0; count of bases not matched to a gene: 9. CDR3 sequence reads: CASSKGTALMNTEAFF. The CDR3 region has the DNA TGTGCCAGCAGCAAAGGGACAGCCCTGATGAACACTGAAGCTTTCTTT.

CDR3 coding DNA: TGTGCCAGCAGTGGAGCAGCGCTAGCCAAAAACATTCAGTACTTC. This encodes CASSGAALAKNIQYF. V is TRBV5-5 and J is TRBJ2-4; D gene ambiguous. The CDR3 sequence is 15 residues long. V lost 5 bases and J 0 bases, leaving 12 bases between the germline ends. CDR1 and CDR2 (germline): SGHKS, YYEKEE (reference sequence). The full variable domain, completed using reference TRBV5-5 and TRBJ2-4, is DAGVTQSPTHLIKTRGQQVTLRCSPISGHKSVSWYQQVLGQGPQFIFQYYEKEERGRGNFPDRFSARQFPNYSSELNVNALLLGDSALYLCASSGAALAKNIQYFGAGTRLSVL.

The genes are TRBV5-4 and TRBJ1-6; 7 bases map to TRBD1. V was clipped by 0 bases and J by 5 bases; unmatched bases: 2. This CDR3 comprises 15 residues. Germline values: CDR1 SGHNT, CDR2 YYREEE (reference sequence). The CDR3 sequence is CASSLARGHNSPLHF. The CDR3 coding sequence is TGTGCCAGCAGCTTGGCAAGGGGGCATAATTCACCCCTCCACTTT.

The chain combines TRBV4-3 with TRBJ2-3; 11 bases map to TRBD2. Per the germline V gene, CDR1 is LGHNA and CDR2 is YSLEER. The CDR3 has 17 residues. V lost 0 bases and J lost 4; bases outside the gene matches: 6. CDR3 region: CASSQDRSGGAADTQYF. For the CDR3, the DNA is TGCGCCAGCAGCCAAGATCGTAGCGGGGGGGCCGCAGATACGCAGTATTTT.

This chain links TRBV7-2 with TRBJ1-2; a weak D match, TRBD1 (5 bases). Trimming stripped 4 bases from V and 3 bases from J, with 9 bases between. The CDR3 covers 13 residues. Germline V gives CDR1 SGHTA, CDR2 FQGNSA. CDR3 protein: CASSYDRDYGYTF. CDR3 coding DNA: TGTGCCAGCAGCTACGACAGAGACTATGGCTACACCTTC.